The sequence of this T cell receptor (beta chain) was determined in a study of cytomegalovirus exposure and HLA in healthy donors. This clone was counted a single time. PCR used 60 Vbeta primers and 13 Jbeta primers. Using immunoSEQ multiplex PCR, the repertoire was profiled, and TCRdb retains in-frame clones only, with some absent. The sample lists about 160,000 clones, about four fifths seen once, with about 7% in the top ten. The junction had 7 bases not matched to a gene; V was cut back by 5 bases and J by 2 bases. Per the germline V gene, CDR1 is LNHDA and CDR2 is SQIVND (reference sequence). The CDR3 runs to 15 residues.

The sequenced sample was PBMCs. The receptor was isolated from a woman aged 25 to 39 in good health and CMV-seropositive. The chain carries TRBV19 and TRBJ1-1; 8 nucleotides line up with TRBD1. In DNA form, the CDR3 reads TGTGCCAGTAGTGAGGACAGGGACAGAAACACTGAAGCTTTCTTT. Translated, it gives CASSEDRDRNTEAFF.